What follows describes a single T cell receptor (beta chain). Antigen: not known. This CDR3 is 16 amino acids long. The germline V gene encodes CDR1 SGHTA and CDR2 FQGNSA. The ends were cut back, 1 base at V and 2 bases at J, with 13 bases in the middle. This specimen belongs to a study of early stage breast cancer tumors. Study results and caveats: Compared with adjacent normal breast, tumors showed 2.5 to 3-fold denser, more clonal T cells. Enriched TCRB sequences shared across patients were mostly commonly generated sequences. Blood repertoires resembled normal breast more than tumor.

The assay was immunoSEQ multiplex PCR, and TCRdb's table has in-frame clones only and misses some. The repertoire has 25,000 to 35,000 clones, just under 85% of them found once; the top ten carry less than 9.5%. The sequencing sample was made of blood. The TCR originated in a person in their fifties or sixties with breast cancer. This chain links TRBV7-2 with TRBJ2-3; D possibly corresponds to TRBD1 (6 bases). The CDR3 loop is CASSLGYDRTTDTQYF. As DNA, the CDR3 is TGTGCCAGCAGCTTAGGATACGACAGGACCACAGATACGCAGTATTTT.